The TCR beta chain described here comes from a study of blood T cell repertoires in COVID-19. About the study: Spain, Italy and the United States supplied samples that represented acute and convalescent COVID-19.

In the original analysis: Scientists estimated how many nucleated cells there were by amplifying reference gene primers. TCRdb keeps only in-frame clones here, not all; method: immunoSEQ multiplex PCR. V, J and clone size were drawn from that table, and D and trimming were deduced from the DNA. The sample yields nearly 350,000 clones, about four fifths seen once. V dropped 5 bases and J dropped 6; count of bases not matched to a gene: 10. Germline loops: CDR1 SGHAT, CDR2 FQNNGV. The CDR3 has 16 amino acids. The sequence was collected from a man aged 30 to 45 with active or convalescent COVID-19. The J gene is TRBJ2-3, the V gene TRBV11-2, with TRBD2 identical over 11 bases. The sample consisted of peripheral blood. CDR3 residues: CASSPISGGATDTQYF. The CDR3 DNA is TGTGCCAGCAGCCCCATTAGCGGGGGGGCGACCGATACGCAGTATTTT.